This T cell receptor (beta chain) was identified in a study of blood T cells in healthy people across ages. This clonotype was seen a few times. It was roughly 10 milliliters of peripheral blood that were drawn from each donor. Each sample had at least 6.5 million PBMCs isolated. This CDR3 is 12 amino acids long. V was cut by 3 bases and J by 13 bases, with 16 bases left in between. CDR1 and CDR2 (germline): DFQATT, SNEGSKA (reference sequence). The authors ran a second PCR of about 6 to 11 cycles using a sample-barcoded 5' primer and a J-beta primer mix. A template-switch adaptor with 12 random nucleotides tagged each cDNA molecule. No fewer than 3 million CDR3-containing paired-end reads came from each sample. TCRdb re-derived calls from the 5' RACE reads in MiXCR, one entry per CDR3 protein. In the table there are 950,000 to 1,200,000 distinct CDR3 sequences, more than 30% of which are singletons.

Sequenced sample: blood. V gene TRBV20-1 combines with J gene TRBJ2-4; weak D call: TRBD2 (6 bases). The TCR was taken from a man between 18 and 29 years old in good health. The CDR3 bases are TGCAGTGCTAGTGGAGGGACCTGGGAGCAGTACTTC. Its translation: CSASGGTWEQYF.